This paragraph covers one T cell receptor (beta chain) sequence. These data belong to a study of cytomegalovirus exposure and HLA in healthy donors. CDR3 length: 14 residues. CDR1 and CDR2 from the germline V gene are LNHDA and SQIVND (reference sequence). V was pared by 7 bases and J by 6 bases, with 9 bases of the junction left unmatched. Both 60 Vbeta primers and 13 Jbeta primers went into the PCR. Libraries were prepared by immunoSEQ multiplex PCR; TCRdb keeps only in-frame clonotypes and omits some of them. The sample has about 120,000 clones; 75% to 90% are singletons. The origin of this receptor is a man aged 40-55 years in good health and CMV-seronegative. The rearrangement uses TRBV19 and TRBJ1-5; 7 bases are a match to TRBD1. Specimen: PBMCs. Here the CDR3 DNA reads TGTGCCAGTATTCCGAGGGGGCTCGGTCAGCCCCAGCATTTT. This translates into CASIPRGLGQPQHF.